This passage covers 19 T cell receptor beta chains from one sample sequenced in a study of shared clonotypes between healthy human individuals. Here immunoSEQ multiplex PCR was the method, and the copy in TCRdb shows in-frame clones only, minus some. The sample consists of roughly 2,500,000 clones, roughly 93% of them appearing once. The sample taken for sequencing was naive CD4+ T cells from PBMCs. As to subset: CD45RA+ positively selected. Every receptor here comes from a man in his late teens or twenties in good health. Some clones in this sample may be carry-over from other donors' samples.

The chain recombines TRBV7-6 with TRBJ2-7; TRBD2 aligns across 9 bases. The CDR3 is 14 amino acids. The germline gives CDR1 SGHVS, CDR2 FNYEAQ. V was pared by 4 bases and J by 3 bases, with 4 bases of the junction left unmatched. CDR3 sequence: CASSSGTSSYEQYF. In DNA form, the CDR3 reads TGTGCCAGCAGCTCCGGGACTAGCAGCTACGAGCAGTACTTC.

J is TRBJ2-1 and V is TRBV7-8, with TRBD2 matching over 11 bases. CDR1 SGHVS and CDR2 FQNEAQ come from the germline V gene. Losses at the gene ends were 2 bases for V and 3 bases for J; bases not matched to a gene: 15. The length of the CDR3 is 20 residues. CDR3 amino acids: CASSLNWLAGGPLHYNEQFF. The CDR3 bases are TGTGCCAGCAGCTTAAATTGGCTAGCGGGAGGACCTCTTCACTACAATGAGCAGTTCTTC. Based on the CDR3 plus reference TRBV7-8 and TRBJ2-1, the full variable domain is GAGVSQSPRYKVAKRGQDVALRCDPISGHVSLFWYQQALGQGPEFLTYFQNEAQLDKSGLPSDRFFAERPEGSVSTLKIQRTQQEDSAVYLCASSLNWLAGGPLHYNEQFFGPGTRLTVL.

V usage is TRBV6-5 and J usage is TRBJ1-4, with a tentative D call TRBD1 (5 bases). V was cut by 5 bases and J by 8 bases, with 15 bases left in between. Germline CDR1 MNHEY, CDR2 SVGAGI. The CDR3 has 14 residues. The CDR3 sequence is CASSEGDLGEKLFF. The CDR3 DNA reads TGTGCCAGCAGTGAAGGGGATTTAGGGGAAAAACTGTTTTTT.

As regards this clone: The sample has other DNA sequences that encode this CDR3 too. The chain couples TRBV14 to TRBJ1-1; D not certain. There are 13 residues in the CDR3. Deletions cut 2 bases from V and 0 bases from J, with 4 bases between. The V gene's germline CDR1 is SGHDN and CDR2 FVKESK. For the CDR3, the DNA is TGTGCCAGCAGCCAATTACTGAACACTGAAGCTTTCTTT. This codes for CASSQLLNTEAFF.

The CDR3 DNA sequence: TGTGCCAGCAGCCCCCGAGGCAGGGTTTCTGGGGCCAACGTCCTGACTTTC. Protein: CASSPRGRVSGANVLTF. This chain connects TRBV13 to TRBJ2-6; a possible D gene is TRBD1 (5 bases). This CDR3 is built from 17 residues. V was clipped by 5 bases and J by 1 base, with 15 bases between them. Germline CDR1 PRHDT, CDR2 FYEKMQ (reference sequence).

The V gene is TRBV27, the J gene TRBJ1-5; D perhaps matches TRBD1 (5 bases). V lost 1 base and J 5 bases, leaving 15 bases between the germline ends. Germline V lookup: CDR1 MNHEY, CDR2 SMNVEV (reference sequence). The CDR3 sequence is 16 residues long. In DNA form, the CDR3 reads TGTGCCAGCAGTTTATATCTCCCGGGGCGGGATCAGCCCCAGCATTTT. Translation: CASSLYLPGRDQPQHF.

Of note for this clone: Additional DNA sequences in this sample encode the identical CDR3. This chain connects TRBV28 to TRBJ1-5; TRBD1 might be the D (5 bases). Germline V gene lookup returns CDR1 MDHEN and CDR2 SYDVKM. The CDR3 spans 13 residues. Trimming left V 4 bases short and J 7 bases short, with 11 bases between. The CDR3 DNA sequence: TGTGCCAGCAGTTCGGGGGTTAACCAGCCCCAGCATTTT. This sequence encodes CASSSGVNQPQHF.

The V and J genes are TRBV5-1 and TRBJ2-7; 12 nucleotides agree with TRBD2. Germline V gene lookup returns CDR1 SGHRS and CDR2 YFSETQ. Trimming removed 4 bases from V and 2 bases from J; junction bases left unmatched: 7. The CDR3 consists of 16 residues. Here the CDR3 DNA reads TGCGCCAGCAGCCCTACGGGACTAGCGGGCCCCTACGAGCAGTACTTC. Translated: CASSPTGLAGPYEQYF.

J is TRBJ2-7 and V is TRBV5-1; TRBD1 matches at 7 bases. CDR1 and CDR2 (germline): SGHRS, YFSETQ. This CDR3 has 17 residues. The V and J ends lost 5 bases and 3 bases, in that order; junction bases with no gene match: 17. For the CDR3, the DNA is TGCGCCAGCAGTTTGCTCACCGGGACAGTTCAGGTCTACGAGCAGTACTTC. Encoded protein: CASSLLTGTVQVYEQYF.

Points on this clone: The sample contains more than one DNA sequence encoding this CDR3. The rearrangement joins TRBV27 to TRBJ1-2; D not resolved. Trimming removed 4 bases at V and 4 bases at J, with 10 bases between. Per germline, CDR1 MNHEY and CDR2 SMNVEV (reference sequence). The CDR3 loop spans 13 amino acids. The CDR3 spells CASSYRGGYGYTF. The CDR3 nucleotides read TGTGCCAGCAGTTACAGAGGTGGCTATGGCTACACCTTC.

The genes are TRBV6-5 and TRBJ2-1; unclear D gene. Trimming removed 5 bases at V and 3 bases at J, with 14 bases between. The CDR3 runs to 15 residues. Germline CDR1 is MNHEY and CDR2 is SVGAGI. CDR3 sequence reads: CASSPDSRHYNEQFF. CDR3 nucleotides: TGTGCCAGCAGTCCCGACTCAAGGCACTACAATGAGCAGTTCTTC.

J is TRBJ1-1 and V is TRBV4-3; D gene uncertain. The germline gives CDR1 LGHNA, CDR2 YSLEER. The CDR3 has 14 residues. Trimming left V 3 bases short and J 4 bases short, with 12 bases between. CDR3 in DNA: TGCGCCAGCAGCCAGGGAGACCTATCCACTGAAGCTTTCTTT. This translates into CASSQGDLSTEAFF.

DNA for the CDR3: TGTGCCAGCAGCCTACGTCTGATGGCTAGCGGGAGTTTTACCGGGGAGCTGTTTTTT. The encoded protein is CASSLRLMASGSFTGELFF. This chain uses TRBV4-2 with TRBJ2-2; 10 positions match TRBD2. Losses at the gene ends were 4 bases for V and 5 bases for J; bases not matched to a gene: 16. The germline V gene encodes CDR1 LGHNA and CDR2 YNFKEQ. The CDR3 has 19 residues.

This chain joins TRBV7-3 and TRBJ1-3, with a possible D match to TRBD1 (5 bases). With 4 bases removed from V and 3 bases from J, the gap between germline ends came to 7 bases. This CDR3 contains 13 residues. CDR1 is SGHTA, CDR2 FQGTGA, per germline. The CDR3, as DNA: TGTGCCAGCAGCTCAGGGTTTGGAAACACCATATATTTT. Translated, it gives CASSSGFGNTIYF.

The CDR3 reads CASRTLAGVYEQYF. The CDR3 DNA reads as TGCGCCAGCAGGACACTAGCGGGAGTTTACGAGCAGTACTTC. The chain joins TRBV5-1 to TRBJ2-7, with 11 bases lining up with TRBD2. Per the germline V gene, CDR1 is SGHRS and CDR2 is YFSETQ. Unmatched junction bases numbered 5, after V lost 5 bases and J lost 4 bases. The CDR3 contains 14 residues.

The sample holds one count of this clone. The rearrangement links TRBV7-3 to TRBJ2-3, with a weak D call TRBD1 (5 bases). There are 13 residues in the CDR3. Trimming stripped 5 bases from V and 3 bases from J, with 9 bases between. CDR1 and CDR2 from the germline V gene are SGHTA and FQGTGA. CDR3 in DNA: TGTGCCAGCAGCGCGCAGGGTACAGATACGCAGTATTTT. Translated: CASSAQGTDTQYF.

J is TRBJ1-6 and V is TRBV27, with 7 nucleotides matching TRBD1. The CDR3 has 14 amino acids. Germline CDR1 MNHEY, CDR2 SMNVEV (reference sequence). The V gene end was trimmed by 5 bases and the J gene end by 7 bases; junction bases not matched to a gene: 5. This chain's CDR3 is CASSADRENSPLHF. DNA for the CDR3: TGTGCCAGCAGTGCCGACAGGGAGAATTCACCCCTCCACTTT.

The genes are TRBV18 and TRBJ1-1, with a possible D match to TRBD1 (5 bases). CDR1 is KGHSH, CDR2 LQKENI, per germline. The V and J ends lost 0 bases and 1 base respectively, with 15 bases between them. The length of the CDR3 is 17 residues. CDR3: CASSPPSGRVTNTEAFF. CDR3 nucleotides: TGTGCCAGCTCACCACCGTCAGGGCGGGTGACGAACACTGAAGCTTTCTTT.

V usage is TRBV6-5 and J usage is TRBJ2-7, with TRBD2 matching over 10 bases. The CDR3 consists of 15 residues. J lost 4 bases, V lost 0 bases, and 3 bases had no gene match. Germline CDR1 reads MNHEY; CDR2 reads SVGAGI. The chain's CDR3 is CASSYSSGRVYEQYF. The CDR3 region has the DNA TGTGCCAGCAGTTACTCGAGCGGGAGGGTGTACGAGCAGTACTTC.